Reported below is one TCR beta chain. This specimen comes from a study of T cell responses to AZD1222 COVID-19 vaccine. This CDR3 region has 16 residues. Trimming stripped 5 bases from V and 6 bases from J, with 22 bases between. Germline V gene sequence: CDR1 LNHDA, CDR2 SQIVND (reference sequence). TCRdb's table, derived via immunoSEQ multiplex PCR, lists solely in-frame clones and lacks some. The profile shows fewer than 140,000 clones, roughly 88% of them singletons. This receptor was identified in an adult in good health. V gene TRBV19 combines with J gene TRBJ1-1, with no clear D. The sequenced sample was peripheral blood, obtained on day 0 of AZD1222 vaccination. The CDR3 loop reads CASSPPGVRVRPEAFF. Written as DNA, the CDR3 is TGTGCCAGTAGTCCACCGGGTGTAAGGGTGAGACCTGAAGCTTTCTTT.